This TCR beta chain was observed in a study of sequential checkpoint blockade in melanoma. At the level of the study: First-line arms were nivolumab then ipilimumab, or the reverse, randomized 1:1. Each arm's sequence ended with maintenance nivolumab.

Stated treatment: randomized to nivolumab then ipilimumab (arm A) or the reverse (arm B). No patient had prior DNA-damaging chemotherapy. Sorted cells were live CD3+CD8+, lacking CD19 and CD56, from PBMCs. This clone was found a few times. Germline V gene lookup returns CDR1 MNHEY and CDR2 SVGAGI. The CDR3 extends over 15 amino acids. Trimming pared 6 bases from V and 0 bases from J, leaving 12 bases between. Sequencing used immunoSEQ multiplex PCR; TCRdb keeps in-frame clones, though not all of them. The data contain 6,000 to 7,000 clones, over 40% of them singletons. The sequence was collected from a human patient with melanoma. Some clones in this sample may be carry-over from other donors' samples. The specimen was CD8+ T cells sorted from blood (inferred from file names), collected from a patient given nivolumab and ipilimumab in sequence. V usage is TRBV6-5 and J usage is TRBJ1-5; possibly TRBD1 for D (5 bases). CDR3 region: CASSKDRASNQPQHF. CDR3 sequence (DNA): TGTGCCAGCAGCAAAGACAGAGCTAGCAATCAGCCCCAGCATTTT.